These 17 T cell receptor beta chains were all obtained from the same sample, sequenced in a study of OX40 agonist ivuxolimab in advanced cancers. Here immunoSEQ multiplex PCR was the method, and the copy in TCRdb shows in-frame clones only, minus some. The repertoire consists of about 90,000 clones, with approximately 88% occurring once and the leading ten covering approximately 1.5%. Source: CD4+ or CD8+ T cells sorted from blood, taken in a trial of the OX40 agonist ivuxolimab. Source of these receptors: an adult with an advanced solid tumor such as melanoma, head and neck, liver or kidney cancer.

The CDR3, as DNA: TGTGCCAGCAGCAAAGCGCGTCTAAAACCGAACACCGGGGAGCTGTTTTTT. This gives the protein CASSKARLKPNTGELFF. The rearrangement joins TRBV21-1 to TRBJ2-2; the table's D gene call, TRBD2, was not cross checked with the DNA. TRBV21-1 is noted as a pseudogene. The CDR3 runs 17 residues.

The chain recombines TRBV5-1 with TRBJ2-1; unclear D gene. V was shortened by 5 bases and J by 2 bases, with 14 bases between the two germline ends. There are 15 residues in the CDR3. Germline loops: CDR1 SGHRS, CDR2 YFSETQ. The DNA for the CDR3 is TGCGCCAGCAGGGTCGCAACCACCACCTACAATGAGCAGTTCTTC. As protein: CASRVATTTYNEQFF.

There are a few counts of this clone. This rearrangement joins TRBV11-1 to TRBJ2-7; 9 bases are shared with TRBD2. The ends lost 5 bases at V and 3 bases at J; junction bases unmatched: 5. CDR1 and CDR2 from the germline V gene are SGHAT and FQDESV (reference sequence). The CDR3 is made up of 14 amino acids. The CDR3 protein is CASSPHSGSYEQYF. CDR3 in DNA: TGTGCCAGCAGCCCGCATAGCGGGAGCTACGAGCAGTACTTC.

This chain links TRBV5-6 with TRBJ1-4; no definite D call. V was trimmed by 4 bases and J by 3 bases, leaving 22 bases between them. CDR3 length: 18 residues. Looked up from germline, CDR1 is SGHDT and CDR2 is YYEEEE. Here the CDR3 reads CASSNRGRNPKANEKLFF. The DNA of the CDR3 is TGTGCCAGCAGCAACCGAGGACGGAACCCAAAAGCTAATGAAAAACTGTTTTTT.

This chain connects TRBV5-1 to TRBJ1-2; D might be TRBD1 (5 bases). The V gene lost 3 bases and the J gene lost 2 bases, with 11 bases spanning the gap. The germline V gene has CDR1 SGHRS and CDR2 YFSETQ. The CDR3 covers 14 residues. CDR3 nucleotide sequence: TGCGCCAGCAGCTCGGGACTGATGAACTATGGCTACACCTTC. Protein: CASSSGLMNYGYTF. Based on the CDR3 plus reference TRBV5-1 and TRBJ1-2, the full variable domain is KAGVTQTPRYLIKTRGQQVTLSCSPISGHRSVSWYQQTPGQGLQFLFEYFSETQRNKGNFPGRFSGRQFSNSRSEMNVSTLELGDSALYLCASSSGLMNYGYTFGSGTRLTVV.

As concerns this clone: Other DNA sequences in this sample translate to the same CDR3. The chain uses TRBV19 and TRBJ1-2; D unresolved. Trimming took 6 bases from V and 1 from J, leaving 6 bases between them. The CDR3 has 12 residues. The germline CDR1 and CDR2 sequences are LNHDA and SQIVND (reference sequence). CDR3 nucleotide sequence: TGTGCCAGTAGGACTGATAACTATGGCTACACCTTC. This sequence encodes CASRTDNYGYTF.

The chain combines TRBV19 with TRBJ1-5; perhaps TRBD1 as D (5 bases). The CDR3 has 12 residues. CDR1 and CDR2 from the germline V gene are LNHDA and SQIVND (reference sequence). Trimming pared 4 bases from V and 7 bases from J, leaving 8 bases between. The CDR3 loop reads CASSRGEQPQHF. The CDR3 DNA is TGTGCCAGTAGTAGGGGGGAACAGCCCCAGCATTTT.

The V gene is TRBV27, the J gene TRBJ2-1; possibly TRBD1 or TRBD2 for D (5 bases each). V lost 0 bases, J lost 6 bases, and 15 bases lay in between. Looked up from germline, CDR1 is MNHEY and CDR2 is SMNVEV (reference sequence). The CDR3 totals 16 residues. This CDR3 is CASSLSGLGSANEQFF. CDR3 bases: TGTGCCAGCAGTTTATCGGGGCTGGGGAGCGCCAATGAGCAGTTCTTC.

This sequence joins TRBV6-5 and TRBJ2-5, with D possibly matching TRBD1 (6 bases). Trimming removed 0 bases at V and 4 bases at J, with 15 bases between. This CDR3 is 16 amino acids long. Germline loops: CDR1 MNHEY, CDR2 SVGAGI. Here the CDR3 reads CASSYSGAEGRETQYF. For the CDR3, the DNA is TGTGCCAGCAGTTACTCGGGGGCAGAGGGTAGAGAGACCCAGTACTTC.

This clone was counted once. The chain has TRBV5-1 and TRBJ1-1; maybe TRBD1 (6 bases). Germline assignment: CDR1 SGHRS and CDR2 YFSETQ. CDR3 length: 13 amino acids. V gave up 7 bases and J gave up 6 bases, with 16 bases separating them. The CDR3 bases are TGCGCCAGCTCTATGGGGGCCTATCCTGAAGCTTTCTTT. As protein: CASSMGAYPEAFF. The whole variable domain, filled in from reference TRBV5-1 and TRBJ1-1, reads KAGVTQTPRYLIKTRGQQVTLSCSPISGHRSVSWYQQTPGQGLQFLFEYFSETQRNKGNFPGRFSGRQFSNSRSEMNVSTLELGDSALYLCASSMGAYPEAFFGQGTRLTVV.

CDR3: CASSYSSGDGETQYF. The CDR3 DNA follows: TGTGCCAGCAGTTACTCCTCCGGGGACGGAGAGACCCAGTACTTC. The rearrangement joins TRBV6-6 to TRBJ2-5; D tentatively reads TRBD1 or TRBD2 (5 bases each). Trimming left V 0 bases short and J 4 bases short, with 12 bases between. Germline V CDR1 and CDR2: MNHNY, SVGAGI (reference sequence). The CDR3 runs to 15 residues.

The chain carries TRBV6-5 and TRBJ1-2; no reliable D call. The CDR3 has 11 amino acids. The germline gives CDR1 MNHEY, CDR2 SVGAGI. V was shortened by 8 bases and J by 4 bases, with 8 bases between the two germline ends. DNA for the CDR3: TGTGCCAGCGGGTACGCCTATGGCTACACCTTC. It encodes CASGYAYGYTF.

The CDR3 DNA sequence: TGTGCCAGCAGCGCCGCGGGGGGGCAATCCCAAGAGACCCAGTACTTC. Protein: CASSAAGGQSQETQYF. The chain is built from TRBV9 and TRBJ2-5, with 9 bases fitting TRBD2. CDR1 is SGDLS, CDR2 YYNGEE, per germline. This CDR3 region has 16 residues. V lost 3 bases to trimming and J lost 1 base; unmatched junction nucleotides: 7.

J is TRBJ2-3 and V is TRBV18; 10 bases agree with TRBD1. Germline CDR1 reads KGHSH; CDR2 reads LQKENI. V lost 4 bases, J lost 4 bases, and 8 bases stayed unmatched. The length of the CDR3 is 16 residues. In DNA, the CDR3 is TGTGCCAGCTCACGACCAGGGACAGGGGCTGCAGATACGCAGTATTTT. Protein product: CASSRPGTGAADTQYF.

The chain has TRBV30 and TRBJ1-5, with D tentatively TRBD1 (6 bases). Germline V CDR1 and CDR2: GTSNPN, SVGIG (reference sequence). The CDR3 consists of 18 residues. With 0 bases removed from V and 0 bases from J, the gap between germline ends came to 18 bases. This CDR3 is CAWSVRDTYTLSNQPQHF. For the CDR3, the DNA is TGTGCCTGGAGTGTCCGGGACACCTACACCCTTAGCAATCAGCCCCAGCATTTT.

The chain recombines TRBV5-1 with TRBJ2-2; no clear D. The V gene lost 5 bases and the J gene lost 3 bases, with 11 bases spanning the gap. The germline V gene has CDR1 SGHRS and CDR2 YFSETQ. There are 14 residues in the CDR3. For the CDR3, the DNA is TGCGCCAGCAGTCGAGACGGAGACACCGGGGAGCTGTTTTTT. Amino acid sequence: CASSRDGDTGELFF.

This rearrangement joins TRBV18 to TRBJ1-1; D is perhaps TRBD1 (6 bases). Trimming removed 2 bases from V and 7 bases from J, with 11 bases in between. This CDR3 comprises 13 residues. Germline CDR1 KGHSH, CDR2 LQKENI. This chain's CDR3 is CASSPEGGGEAFF. CDR3 DNA: TGTGCCAGCTCACCAGAGGGGGGCGGTGAAGCTTTCTTT.